These T cell receptor beta chains were read from a single sample in a study of cytomegalovirus exposure and HLA in healthy donors. Libraries were prepared by immunoSEQ multiplex PCR; TCRdb keeps only in-frame clonotypes and omits some of them. The sample holds about 140,000 clones; approximately 79% are singletons and the top ten take around 10%. Source material: PBMCs. All receptors derive from a woman aged 50 to 60 in good health and CMV-seropositive. CDR3s include the opening cysteine and the closing phenylalanine or tryptophan. D genes are given only for firm matches. Clone sizes are given selectively: once, few, many, or a class where the clone is expanded.

CDR3aa,CDR3nt,abundance,d_gene,v_gene,j_gene
CASSRVTGRGNTIYF,TGTGCCAGCAGTAGAGTGACGGGTCGTGGAAACACCATATATTTT,NA,NA,TRBV2,TRBJ1-3
CASSTGGGGQPQHF,TGTGCCAGCAGCACGGGGGGAGGGGGTCAGCCCCAGCATTTT,NA,NA,TRBV5-5,TRBJ1-5
CASRAPGQGYEKLFF,TGTGCCAGCAGAGCTCCGGGACAGGGGTATGAAAAACTGTTTTTT,NA,TRBD1,TRBV6-5,TRBJ1-4
CASSPDSLSYEQYF,TGCGCCAGCAGTCCGGACAGCCTTTCCTACGAGCAGTACTTC,NA,NA,TRBV5-1,TRBJ2-7
CASRGDWSEKLFF,TGTGCCAGCAGGGGGGACTGGAGTGAAAAACTGTTTTTT,NA,NA,TRBV28,TRBJ1-4
CASSFLGRRAREQYF,TGTGCCAGCAGTTTTCTCGGGCGCAGGGCTCGCGAGCAGTACTTC,once,NA,TRBV27,TRBJ2-7
CASSTGTGNTEAFF,TGCGCCAGCAGCACCGGGACAGGGAACACTGAAGCTTTCTTT,NA,TRBD1,TRBV5-1,TRBJ1-1
CTARGAETQYF,TGCACCGCCCGCGGGGCCGAGACCCAGTACTTC,NA,NA,TRBV20-1,TRBJ2-5
CASSPGGAGDEQFF,TGTGCCAGCAGTCCCGGGGGGGCTGGCGATGAGCAGTTCTTC,NA,TRBD2,TRBV28,TRBJ2-1
CASSRPDIYEQYF,TGCGCCAGCAGCCGACCGGACATATACGAGCAGTACTTC,NA,NA,TRBV4-1,TRBJ2-7
CASSFRVGQETQYF,TGTGCCAGCAGCTTCAGGGTGGGACAAGAGACCCAGTACTTC,NA,NA,TRBV7-9,TRBJ2-5
CAWEGMGGTQYF,TGTGCCTGGGAAGGAATGGGAGGTACGCAGTATTTT,NA,NA,TRBV30,TRBJ2-3
CASSVVGGNTEAFF,TGTGCCAGCAGCGTAGTAGGGGGCAACACTGAAGCTTTCTTT,NA,TRBD1,TRBV9,TRBJ1-1
CASSLGGPYNEQFF,TGTGCCAGCAGCCTGGGTGGGCCGTACAATGAGCAGTTCTTC,few,NA,TRBV14,TRBJ2-1
CASSLTLIQGDSYNEQFF,TGTGCCAGCAGCTTAACGCTGATACAGGGAGACTCCTACAATGAGCAGTTCTTC,few,NA,TRBV7-3,TRBJ2-1
CASSDFPSGGVTDTQYF,TGTGCCAGCAGCGATTTTCCTAGCGGGGGAGTAACAGATACGCAGTATTTT,NA,TRBD2,TRBV9,TRBJ2-3
CASSLGQGGFTEAFF,TGTGCCAGCAGCTTGGGACAGGGAGGATTCACTGAAGCTTTCTTT,NA,TRBD1,TRBV7-9,TRBJ1-1
CASTLPGTREQFF,TGTGCCAGCACCTTGCCCGGGACTCGGGAGCAGTTCTTC,NA,NA,TRBV28,TRBJ2-1
CASRRLDTDTQYF,TGTGCCAGCCGGAGACTTGACACAGATACGCAGTATTTT,NA,NA,TRBV2,TRBJ2-3
CASSADRAETQYF,TGTGCCAGCAGCGCGGACAGGGCAGAGACCCAGTACTTC,NA,TRBD1,TRBV9,TRBJ2-5
CASSSGLAGRNTDTQYF,TGTGCCAGCAGTTCGGGACTAGCGGGGAGAAACACAGATACGCAGTATTTT,NA,TRBD2,TRBV27,TRBJ2-3
CASSTGETEAFF,TGTGCCAGCTCAACAGGGGAGACTGAAGCTTTCTTT,NA,TRBD1,TRBV18,TRBJ1-1
CASSLGGGQETQYF,TGTGCCAGCAGCTTAGGCGGGGGCCAGGAGACCCAGTACTTC,NA,NA,TRBV7-9,TRBJ2-5
CASSQNTEAFF,TGTGCCAGCAGCCAAAACACTGAAGCTTTCTTT,NA,NA,TRBV11-2,TRBJ1-1
CASSEAASATKNIQYF,TGTGCCAGCAGTGAAGCTGCTAGCGCCACCAAAAACATTCAGTACTTC,NA,NA,TRBV6-1,TRBJ2-4
CASSEGGGANVLTF,TGTGCCAGTTCGGAGGGTGGCGGGGCCAACGTCCTGACTTTC,NA,NA,TRBV19,TRBJ2-6
CASTEGAPQPQHF,TGTGCCAGTACGGAGGGGGCTCCTCAGCCCCAGCATTTT,NA,TRBD1,TRBV19,TRBJ1-5
CASSSTGTFSYEQYF,TGTGCCAGCAGCTCGACAGGGACTTTCTCCTACGAGCAGTACTTC,NA,NA,TRBV7-3,TRBJ2-7
CASSLRYSNQPQHF,TGTGCCAGTAGTCTCCGCTATAGCAATCAGCCCCAGCATTTT,once,NA,TRBV19,TRBJ1-5
CASSVIGTGVGNTIYF,TGTGCCAGCAGCGTAATAGGGACAGGGGTTGGAAACACCATATATTTT,NA,TRBD1,TRBV9,TRBJ1-3
CASSPQQDTGELFF,TGTGCCAGCAGCCCCCAACAAGACACCGGGGAGCTGTTTTTT,NA,NA,TRBV28,TRBJ2-2
CASSSPSGGAYNEQFF,TGTGCCAGCAGCTCACCTAGCGGGGGGGCCTACAATGAGCAGTTCTTC,NA,TRBD2,TRBV9,TRBJ2-1
CASSREGVYGYTF,TGTGCCAGCAGCCGTGAGGGAGTCTATGGCTACACCTTC,NA,NA,TRBV11-2,TRBJ1-2
CAISRQGSNQPQHF,TGTGCCATCAGCCGACAGGGTAGCAATCAGCCCCAGCATTTT,NA,TRBD1,TRBV10-3,TRBJ1-5
CAWKGRSSYNEQFF,TGTGCCTGGAAAGGCCGGAGCTCCTACAATGAGCAGTTCTTC,NA,NA,TRBV30,TRBJ2-1
CASSVGSGVLNEQFF,TGTGCCAGCAGCGTAGGATCAGGGGTCCTCAATGAGCAGTTCTTC,NA,NA,TRBV9,TRBJ2-1
CATQWAGQGYYEQYF,TGTGCCACCCAGTGGGCGGGACAGGGGTACTACGAGCAGTACTTC,NA,TRBD1,TRBV10-3,TRBJ2-7
CASSQTGEQYF,TGTGCCAGCAGTCAGACAGGCGAGCAGTACTTC,NA,NA,TRBV2,TRBJ2-7
CASSLDSRYEQYF,TGTGCCAGCAGCTTGGACAGCCGTTACGAGCAGTACTTC,NA,NA,TRBV5-4,TRBJ2-7
CASSLVPAGDAKNIQYF,TGTGCCAGCAGCTTAGTGCCAGCGGGGGATGCCAAAAACATTCAGTACTTC,NA,TRBD2,TRBV11-2,TRBJ2-4